The table lists the clone carrying this TCR beta chain with many counts. Its specificity is not known. The data were obtained in a study of T cell repertoires in cytomegalovirus infection. Study as a whole: It was recently identified HLA-C-restricted and well-studied HLA-B-restricted CMV epitopes that the study used.

Study-wide findings and caveats: Accumulated public TCR beta family frequency recognized individuals carrying CMV together with the relevant HLA.

Using its own MiXCR run on the reads, TCRdb lists one record per CDR3 protein. Of about 310,000 distinct CDR3 sequences in the sample, 20% to 30% were seen once. Sample: cultured PBMCs, taken from culture after CMV antigen stimulation. The sequence derives from a human donor in good health (CMV status not recorded). Some clones in this sample may be carry-over from other donors' samples.

CDR3 loop: CASSFRGTGELFF. CDR3 DNA sequence: TGTGCCAGCAGTTTCCGTGGGACCGGGGAGCTGTTTTTT. The rearrangement joins TRBV12-3 or TRBV12-4 to TRBJ2-2; D remains ambiguous. This CDR3 comprises 13 residues. The V end was cut by 3 bases, the J end by 5 bases, with 7 bases between.